These 14 T cell receptor beta chains originate from one sample sequenced in a study of CD8 T cells in Susac syndrome. With random hexamers, 0.5 to 1 ug RNA was reverse transcribed. TCRdb reprocessed the immunoSEQ multiplex PCR reads via MiXCR and lists one record per CDR3 protein. This sample yields around 270,000 distinct CDR3 sequences, of which 75% to 90% are seen a single time; 0.18% belongs to the top ten. The sample was CD8+ T cells from PBMCs. The receptors shown here come from a human donor with multiple sclerosis.

The chain carries TRBV6-2 or TRBV6-3 and TRBJ2-1; D gene unclear. Germline CDR1 MNHEY, CDR2 SVGEGT. The CDR3 consists of 13 residues. Between the trimmed V and J ends, which lost 0 bases and 4 bases, there was a span of 4 bases. This CDR3 is CASSYSIYNEQFF. CDR3 nucleotides: TGTGCCAGCAGTTACTCGATTTACAATGAGCAGTTCTTC.

The chain is built from TRBV27 and TRBJ2-2; D is possibly TRBD2 (5 bases). Germline loops: CDR1 MNHEY, CDR2 SMNVEV (reference sequence). The CDR3 extends over 13 amino acids. Trimming cost V 3 bases and J 3 bases, with 5 bases left between them. CDR3 loop: CASSLGDTGELFF. The CDR3 nucleotides are TGTGCCAGCAGTTTGGGAGACACCGGGGAGCTGTTTTTT.

The chain joins TRBV4-2 to TRBJ2-7; 7 bases fit TRBD1. The ends lost 2 bases at V and 2 bases at J; junction bases unmatched: 3. The CDR3 length is 14 residues. Germline V gene data show CDR1 as LGHNA and CDR2 as YNFKEQ. CDR3 in amino acids: CASSQRQGPYEQYF. CDR3 DNA sequence: TGTGCCAGCAGCCAACGACAGGGCCCCTACGAGCAGTACTTC.

CDR3 sequence: CAIKTVQGFGKNIQYF. The CDR3 nucleotides are TGTGCCATCAAGACCGTTCAGGGCTTCGGCAAAAACATTCAGTACTTC. The chain has TRBV3-1 and TRBJ2-4; D possibly corresponds to TRBD1 (5 bases). CDR1 is LGHDT and CDR2 is YNNKEL in the germline V gene (reference sequence). The CDR3 runs to 16 residues. Deletions cut 10 bases from V and 3 bases from J, with 22 bases between.

This clonotype was recorded at least ten times. The genes are TRBV7-9 and TRBJ2-3; D unclear. V lost 2 bases to trimming and J lost 3 bases, with 0 bases between them. This CDR3 comprises 11 residues. The germline CDR1 and CDR2 sequences are SEHNR and FQNEAQ (reference sequence). This CDR3 reads CASSLTDTQYF. The CDR3 DNA reads TGTGCCAGCAGCTTAACAGATACGCAGTATTTT.

The CDR3 nucleotides read TGCGCCAGCAGCTTGGCTGGCATCCTGAGGCCTAACTATGGCTACACCTTC. Encoded protein: CASSLAGILRPNYGYTF. The chain combines TRBV5-1 with TRBJ1-2, with D hard to call. Deletions cut 0 bases from V and 0 bases from J, with 15 bases between. The CDR3 covers 17 residues. CDR1 is SGHRS, CDR2 YFSETQ, per germline.

The gene calls are TRBV6-1 and TRBJ2-5; no clear D. This CDR3 has 14 amino acids. Trimming took off 6 bases at V and 4 bases at J, with 15 bases between the two ends. Germline lookup yields CDR1 MNHNS and CDR2 SASEGT. The CDR3 sequence: CASRPEDLRETQYF. The CDR3 DNA follows: TGTGCCAGCAGGCCCGAGGATTTAAGAGAGACCCAGTACTTC.

The V call is TRBV4-1, the J call TRBJ2-7; D call uncertain. V was pared by 1 base and J by 6 bases, with 10 bases between. This CDR3 region has 13 residues. Germline CDR1 reads MGHRA; CDR2 reads YSYEKL. The CDR3 sequence is CASSQGPLVEQYF. For the CDR3, the DNA is TGCGCCAGCAGCCAAGGGCCCTTGGTCGAGCAGTACTTC.

This chain uses TRBV7-9 with TRBJ1-1; D unresolved. Germline V lookup: CDR1 SEHNR, CDR2 FQNEAQ (reference sequence). The CDR3 spans 13 residues. V was trimmed by 6 bases and J by 4 bases, leaving 12 bases between them. The CDR3 DNA follows: TGTGCCAGCAGTTGGACCGAGGGCACTGAAGCTTTCTTT. Translation gives CASSWTEGTEAFF.

This chain connects TRBV28 to TRBJ1-2, with D maybe TRBD1 (5 bases). V shed 8 bases and J shed 4 bases, with 17 bases lying between them. CDR3 length equals 14 residues. CDR1 is MDHEN and CDR2 is SYDVKM in the germline V gene. The CDR3 here is CASLSLGDSYGYTF. In nucleotides, the CDR3 is TGTGCCAGCCTTAGTTTGGGAGACAGCTATGGCTACACCTTC.

The chain couples TRBV2 to TRBJ2-5; 7 nucleotides match TRBD1. The CDR3 is made up of 13 amino acids. Germline loops: CDR1 SNHLY, CDR2 FYNNEI. V shed 10 bases and J 1 base; nucleotides not matched to a gene: 6. The CDR3 sequence is CANRQGIQETQYF. CDR3 nucleotides: TGTGCCAACCGACAGGGTATCCAAGAGACCCAGTACTTC. Full variable domain (rest looked up from reference TRBV2 and TRBJ2-5): EPEVTQTPSHQVTQMGQEVILRCVPISNHLYFYWYRQILGQKVEFLVSFYNNEISEKSEIFDDQFSVERPDGSNFTLKIRSTKLEDSAMYFCANRQGIQETQYFGPGTRLLVL.

V and J are TRBV9 and TRBJ2-3; D possibly corresponds to TRBD1 (6 bases). V dropped 2 bases and J dropped 6 bases, with 13 bases sitting between them. Per germline, CDR1 SGDLS and CDR2 YYNGEE. The CDR3 loop spans 14 amino acids. The CDR3 spells CASSVTGSLDTQYF. In nucleotides, the CDR3 is TGTGCCAGCAGCGTGACAGGATCCTTGGATACGCAGTATTTT. Variable domain in full (rest from reference TRBV9 and TRBJ2-3): DSGVTQTPKHLITATGQRVTLRCSPRSGDLSVYWYQQSLDQGLQFLIQYYNGEERAKGNILERFSAQQFPDLHSELNLSSLELGDSALYFCASSVTGSLDTQYFGPGTRLTVL.

The rearrangement joins TRBV4-1 to TRBJ1-1; D uncertain. Per the germline V gene, CDR1 is MGHRA and CDR2 is YSYEKL. The CDR3 extends over 13 amino acids. Trimming shortened V by 2 bases and J by 1 base, and 5 bases separated the two germline ends. DNA of the CDR3: TGCGCCAGCAGCCAAAGCCAGAACACTGAAGCTTTCTTT. Its protein product is CASSQSQNTEAFF.

This chain joins TRBV6-5 and TRBJ2-1; the D call may be TRBD1 or TRBD2 (5 bases each). Trimming took off 2 bases at V and 13 bases at J, with 12 bases between the two ends. Germline V lookup: CDR1 MNHEY, CDR2 SVGAGI. The CDR3 is made up of 12 amino acids. CDR3 region: CASSYEGPKQFF. As DNA, the CDR3 is TGTGCCAGCAGTTACGAGGGGCCTAAACAGTTCTTC.